This TCR beta chain was observed in a study of blood T cell repertoires in COVID-19. Study summary: Specimens from acute and convalescent COVID-19 originated in the United States, Italy and Spain. From T cells, B-cell-depleted T cells, or PBMCs came the material, which was cDNA or gDNA.

V dropped 5 bases and J dropped 4 bases, with 14 bases sitting between them. Germline V gene lookup returns CDR1 LNHDA and CDR2 SQIVND (reference sequence). The length of the CDR3 is 14 residues. Patients of the Seattle cohort, enrolled during active infection, were followed longitudinally. In the original analysis: From reference gene primer amplification, estimates of nucleated cell counts were derived. The method was immunoSEQ multiplex PCR; TCRdb's version includes in-frame clones alone and lacks a portion of them. V and J calls plus clone size are reproduced from that table; the DNA served to infer D and trimming. The sample shows some 450,000 clones, about nine tenths of them seen only once.

This chain joins TRBV19 and TRBJ1-1; no clear D. This TCR was recovered from a woman in her 50s with COVID-19, enrolled during active disease. The sample consisted of peripheral blood. The CDR3 region has the DNA TGTGCCAGTAGTTTCCTGATCGGGGTCACTGAAGCTTTCTTT. The encoded protein is CASSFLIGVTEAFF.